The 21 T cell receptor beta chains given below trace back to one sample, sequenced in a study of identical twins. Via MiXCR, TCRdb re-called the 5' RACE reads, giving one row per CDR3 protein. The sample lists about 520,000 distinct CDR3 sequences, 22% occurring once. These data also featured in a second study, about T cells expressing NK-cell markers.

Sequencing used CD4+ T cells sorted from blood. Source of these receptors: a woman younger than 30 in good health.

The chain recombines TRBV25-1 with TRBJ2-7; 10 positions agree with TRBD1. Losses at the gene ends were 2 bases for V and 4 bases for J; bases not matched to a gene: 5. Germline V gene data show CDR1 as MGHDK and CDR2 as SYGVNS. The CDR3 has 15 amino acids. The CDR3 sequence is CASSEPGTGEYEQYF. CDR3 DNA sequence: TGTGCCAGCAGTGAACCCGGGACAGGGGAGTACGAGCAGTACTTC.

The V and J genes are TRBV5-1 and TRBJ2-3; D unresolved. The CDR3 covers 14 residues. CDR1 and CDR2 from the germline V gene are SGHRS and YFSETQ. Trimming took off 4 bases at V and 5 bases at J, with 14 bases between the two ends. The CDR3 coding sequence is TGCGCCAGCAGCCCGGCGGTTAGTCGAGATACGCAGTATTTT. Protein product: CASSPAVSRDTQYF.

This clonotype has at least ten counts. A much larger clone lies one base from this, so it may be a read error. The rearrangement links TRBV20-1 to TRBJ1-1; D remains unclear. The CDR3 contains 11 residues. V was cut by 1 base and J by 0 bases, with 0 bases left in between. CDR1 and CDR2 (germline): DFQATT, SNEGSKA (reference sequence). For the CDR3, the DNA is TGCAGTGCTAGAGTGAACACTGAAGCTTTCTTT. Translating gives CSARVNTEAFF.

The chain employs TRBV20-1 and TRBJ2-2; TRBD2 is a possible D gene (6 bases). Trimming stripped 3 bases from V and 4 bases from J, with 15 bases between. Per the germline V gene, CDR1 is DFQATT and CDR2 is SNEGSKA (reference sequence). The CDR3 sequence is 15 residues long. The CDR3 nucleotides read TGCAGTGCTAGGAGGGCGGGGAAAGGCACCGGGGAGCTGTTTTTT. It codes for CSARRAGKGTGELFF.

This clonotype was recorded a few times. The chain links TRBV29-1 to TRBJ2-1; possible D gene TRBD2, 6 bases. Germline-derived CDR1 and CDR2 are SQVTM and ANQGSEA. V was pared by 4 bases and J by 0 bases, with 16 bases between. The CDR3 is 16 residues long. CDR3 in DNA: TGCAGCGTTGCCCCGGGAGACGCCTACTCCTACAATGAGCAGTTCTTC. Translated, it gives CSVAPGDAYSYNEQFF.

The gene calls are TRBV18 and TRBJ1-5; 7 nucleotides match TRBD1. The CDR3 contains 15 residues. In germline, CDR1 is KGHSH, CDR2 LQKENI. The V and J ends lost 3 bases and 3 bases, in that order; junction bases with no gene match: 5. The CDR3 loop is CASSPIQGTNQPQHF. CDR3 sequence (DNA): TGTGCCAGCTCACCTATACAGGGGACCAATCAGCCCCAGCATTTT.

This clonotype was detected only a few times. The chain couples TRBV4-2 to TRBJ2-1; D call uncertain. With 4 bases removed from V and 0 bases from J, the gap between germline ends came to 10 bases. The CDR3 runs 15 residues. Germline V gene data show CDR1 as LGHNA and CDR2 as YNFKEQ. The CDR3 coding sequence is TGTGCCAGCAGCCGCGAGGTTAGCTCCTACAATGAGCAGTTCTTC. The encoded protein is CASSREVSSYNEQFF.

The table lists this clonotype with a few counts. The rearrangement joins TRBV5-1 to TRBJ2-5; D uncertain. CDR3 length: 16 amino acids. V was pared by 1 base and J by 5 bases, with 18 bases between. CDR1 is SGHRS and CDR2 is YFSETQ in the germline V gene. CDR3 residues: CASSLRVGMLLETQYF. The CDR3 DNA reads TGCGCCAGCAGCTTGAGGGTAGGGATGCTTCTGGAGACCCAGTACTTC.

This chain links TRBV12-3 or TRBV12-4 with TRBJ2-3; D is possibly TRBD2 (6 bases). V was clipped by 3 bases and J by 2 bases, with 12 bases between them. The CDR3 has 15 amino acids. The CDR3 protein is CASSLGGGTTDTQYF. In DNA form, the CDR3 reads TGTGCCAGCAGTTTGGGGGGTGGGACCACAGATACGCAGTATTTT.

A few counts support this clonotype. The chain joins TRBV7-2 to TRBJ2-1, with D possibly being TRBD1 or TRBD2 (5 bases each). The V gene's germline CDR1 is SGHTA and CDR2 FQGNSA. The V and J ends lost 3 bases and 6 bases respectively, with 12 bases between them. The CDR3 covers 14 residues. CDR3 sequence reads: CASSFLGTVNEQFF. The CDR3, as DNA: TGTGCCAGCAGCTTCCTCGGGACGGTCAATGAGCAGTTCTTC.

The chain is built from TRBV9 and TRBJ1-1; tentative D call: TRBD1 (6 bases). The CDR3 has 14 amino acids. The germline V gene has CDR1 SGDLS and CDR2 YYNGEE. V dropped 6 bases and J dropped 0 bases, with 12 bases sitting between them. In DNA form, the CDR3 reads TGTGCCAGCACCCAAACAGGGATGAACACTGAAGCTTTCTTT. It specifies CASTQTGMNTEAFF.

The rearrangement uses TRBV3-1 and TRBJ2-1, with TRBD2 as a possible D gene (5 bases). Germline V gene sequence: CDR1 LGHDT, CDR2 YNNKEL (reference sequence). Trimming took 1 base from V and 9 from J, leaving 13 bases between them. The CDR3 covers 14 residues. The CDR3 DNA reads as TGTGCCAGCAGCCAAGTTGTATCCGGAGGTGAGCAGTTCTTC. It specifies CASSQVVSGGEQFF.

J is TRBJ2-1 and V is TRBV5-1; possible D gene TRBD1, 6 bases. Germline assignment: CDR1 SGHRS and CDR2 YFSETQ. This CDR3 spans 15 amino acids. The V gene lost 3 bases and the J gene lost 6 bases, with 16 bases spanning the gap. In DNA, the CDR3 is TGCGCCAGCAGCTCCGAAACAGACAGGTTCAATGAGCAGTTCTTC. Translating gives CASSSETDRFNEQFF.

This chain links TRBV6-1 with TRBJ2-7; 16 nucleotides agree with TRBD2. With V trimmed by 5 bases and J by 7 bases, 8 bases remained unmatched. This CDR3 comprises 16 residues. Germline V gene sequence: CDR1 MNHNS, CDR2 SASEGT. The CDR3 protein is CASSPGTSGRVGEQYF. Here the CDR3 DNA reads TGTGCCAGCAGTCCCGGGACTAGCGGGAGGGTCGGTGAGCAGTACTTC.

In this sample, this clonotype turned up a few times. The chain is built from TRBV20-1 and TRBJ2-1; unclear D gene. This CDR3 spans 13 amino acids. Trimming left V 3 bases short and J 6 bases short, with 12 bases between. CDR1 and CDR2 from the germline V gene are DFQATT and SNEGSKA (reference sequence). Here the CDR3 reads CSASYQASNEQFF. Written as DNA, the CDR3 is TGCAGTGCTAGTTACCAGGCCAGCAATGAGCAGTTCTTC.

This clonotype was counted only a few times. V and J are TRBV7-2 and TRBJ2-1; unclear D gene. The germline gives CDR1 SGHTA, CDR2 FQGNSA. The CDR3 is 14 amino acids. The ends were cut back, 4 bases at V and 6 bases at J, with 13 bases in the middle. The DNA of the CDR3 is TGTGCCAGCAGCTCCGGAACAATACGCAATGAGCAGTTCTTC. Residues: CASSSGTIRNEQFF. Full variable domain (rest looked up from reference TRBV7-2 and TRBJ2-1): GAGVSQSPSNKVTEKGKDVELRCDPISGHTALYWYRQSLGQGLEFLIYFQGNSAPDKSGLPSDRFSAERTGGSVSTLTIQRTQQEDSAVYLCASSSGTIRNEQFFGPGTRLTVL.

The chain employs TRBV5-1 and TRBJ2-1, with 7 bases identical to TRBD1. This CDR3 spans 13 amino acids. The junction had 3 bases not matched to a gene; V was cut back by 4 bases and J by 5 bases. CDR1 SGHRS and CDR2 YFSETQ come from the germline V gene. The CDR3 here is CASSPGQDNEQFF. The CDR3, as DNA: TGCGCCAGCAGCCCCGGACAGGACAATGAGCAGTTCTTC.

The V call is TRBV20-1, the J call TRBJ1-1; D is unresolved. The CDR3 spans 15 residues. CDR1 is DFQATT, CDR2 SNEGSKA, per germline (reference sequence). V dropped 0 bases and J dropped 0 bases, with 11 bases sitting between them. The CDR3 DNA follows: TGCAGTGCTAGAGACTACAGTACTATGAACACTGAAGCTTTCTTT. It encodes CSARDYSTMNTEAFF.

This chain links TRBV5-6 with TRBJ2-1, with D hard to call. CDR3 length: 15 amino acids. Per germline, CDR1 SGHDT and CDR2 YYEEEE. V was pared by 4 bases and J by 0 bases, with 11 bases between. For the CDR3, the DNA is TGTGCCAGCAGCCTCACCCCGAGCTCCTACAATGAGCAGTTCTTC. Its translation: CASSLTPSSYNEQFF.

At least ten counts were recorded for this clonotype. J is TRBJ1-6 and V is TRBV5-5; 10 nucleotides match TRBD1. Germline CDR1 is SGHKS and CDR2 is YYEKEE (reference sequence). The CDR3 extends over 17 amino acids. With 2 bases clipped from V and 5 bases from J, the junction kept 7 bases outside the gene matches. CDR3 nucleotide sequence: TGTGCCAGCAGCTTCTCCGGGACAGGGGTAGATAATTCACCCCTCCACTTT. Its translation: CASSFSGTGVDNSPLHF.

In this sample, this clonotype turned up a few times. The chain carries TRBV10-3 and TRBJ1-3, with TRBD1 as a possible D gene (5 bases). The CDR3 consists of 15 residues. CDR1 is ENHRY and CDR2 is SYGVKD in the germline V gene. The ends were cut back, 1 base at V and 2 bases at J, with 9 bases in the middle. In DNA form, the CDR3 reads TGTGCCATCAGTGAGTATAGGGGCGCTGGAAACACCATATATTTT. It encodes CAISEYRGAGNTIYF.